This TCR beta chain was identified during a study of T cells in Graves' hyperthyroidism and ophthalmopathy. This clonotype was observed a handful of times. Its antigen is unidentified. Graves' hyperthyroidism showing no ophthalmopathy progression within 18 months was considered stable. Uncontrolled infections, other autoimmune diseases, pregnancy or lactation led to exclusion of patients. Diagnoses were made from clinical symptoms, serum measures (thyroxine and TRAb), thyroid ultrasound and orbital computed tomography. Amplification targeted TCR beta CDR3 regions from RNA transcripts. The primer set for the first-round RT-PCR of the TCR CDR3 was HTBI. TCRdb processed the multiplex PCR reads anew with MiXCR; each CDR3 protein has one entry. The repertoire holds roughly 30,000 distinct CDR3 sequences, 45% seen once, with around a tenth in the top ten. Study-wide points: Within blood appeared most thyroid clonotypes that had expanded above 0.001.

The CDR3 totals 15 residues. V shed 3 bases and J shed 0 bases, with 9 bases lying between them. In germline, CDR1 is SEHNR, CDR2 FQNEAQ (reference sequence). Sequenced sample: blood. This receptor was obtained from a woman in her 30s with Graves' hyperthyroidism. This sequence joins TRBV7-9 and TRBJ2-1; D is possibly TRBD1 (6 bases). The CDR3 bases are TGTGCCAGCAGCTTCGGACAGACCTCCTACAATGAGCAGTTCTTC. It encodes CASSFGQTSYNEQFF.